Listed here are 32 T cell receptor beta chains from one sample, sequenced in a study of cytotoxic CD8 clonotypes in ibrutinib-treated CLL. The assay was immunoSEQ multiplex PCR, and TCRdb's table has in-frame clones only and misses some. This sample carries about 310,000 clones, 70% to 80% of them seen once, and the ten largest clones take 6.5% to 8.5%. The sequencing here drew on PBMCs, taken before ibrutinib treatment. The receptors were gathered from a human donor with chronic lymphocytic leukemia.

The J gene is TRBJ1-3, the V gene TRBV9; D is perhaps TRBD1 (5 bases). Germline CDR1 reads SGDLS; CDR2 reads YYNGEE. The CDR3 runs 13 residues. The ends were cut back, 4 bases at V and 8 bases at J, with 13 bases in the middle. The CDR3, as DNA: TGTGCCAGCAGCCCCAGCCGGGGGGACACCATATATTTT. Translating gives CASSPSRGDTIYF.

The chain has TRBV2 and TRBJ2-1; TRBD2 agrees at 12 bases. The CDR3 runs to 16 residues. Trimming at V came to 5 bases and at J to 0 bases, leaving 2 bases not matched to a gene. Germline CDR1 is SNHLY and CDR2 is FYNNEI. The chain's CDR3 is CASSRTSGISYNEQFF. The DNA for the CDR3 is TGTGCCAGCAGTCGGACTAGCGGGATCTCCTACAATGAGCAGTTCTTC.

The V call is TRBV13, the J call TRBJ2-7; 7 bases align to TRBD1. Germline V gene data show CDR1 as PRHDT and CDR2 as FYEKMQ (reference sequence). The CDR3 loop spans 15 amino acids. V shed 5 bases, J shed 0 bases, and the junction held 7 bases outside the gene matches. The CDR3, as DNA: TGTGCCAGCAGCGAAGGGGGCCAGAACTCCTACGAGCAGTACTTC. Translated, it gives CASSEGGQNSYEQYF.

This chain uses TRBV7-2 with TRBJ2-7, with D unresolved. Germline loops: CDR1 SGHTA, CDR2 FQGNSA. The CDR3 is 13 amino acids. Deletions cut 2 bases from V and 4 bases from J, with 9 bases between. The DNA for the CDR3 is TGTGCCAGCAGCTTACGGGCCGTATACGAGCAGTACTTC. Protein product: CASSLRAVYEQYF. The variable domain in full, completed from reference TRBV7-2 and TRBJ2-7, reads GAGVSQSPSNKVTEKGKDVELRCDPISGHTALYWYRQSLGQGLEFLIYFQGNSAPDKSGLPSDRFSAERTGGSVSTLTIQRTQQEDSAVYLCASSLRAVYEQYFGPGTRLTVT.

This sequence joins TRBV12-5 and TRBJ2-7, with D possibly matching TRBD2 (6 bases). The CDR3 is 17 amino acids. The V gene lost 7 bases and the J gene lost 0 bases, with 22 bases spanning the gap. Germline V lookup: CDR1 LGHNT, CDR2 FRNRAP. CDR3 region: CASELYYGTQSSYEQYF. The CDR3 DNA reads TGTGCTAGTGAACTGTACTATGGGACTCAAAGCTCCTACGAGCAGTACTTC.

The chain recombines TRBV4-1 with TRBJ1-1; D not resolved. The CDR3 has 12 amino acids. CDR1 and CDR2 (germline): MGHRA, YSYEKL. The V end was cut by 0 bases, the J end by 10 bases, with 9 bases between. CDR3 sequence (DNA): TGCGCCAGCAGCCAAGATGCCCGGGGAGCTTTCTTT. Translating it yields CASSQDARGAFF.

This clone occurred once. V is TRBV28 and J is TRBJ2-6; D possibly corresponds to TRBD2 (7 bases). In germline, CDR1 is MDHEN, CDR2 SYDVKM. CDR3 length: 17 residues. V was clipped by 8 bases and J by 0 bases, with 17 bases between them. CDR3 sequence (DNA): TGTGCCAGCTGTCCCACAGGGACTATCTCTGGGGCCAACGTCCTGACTTTC. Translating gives CASCPTGTISGANVLTF.

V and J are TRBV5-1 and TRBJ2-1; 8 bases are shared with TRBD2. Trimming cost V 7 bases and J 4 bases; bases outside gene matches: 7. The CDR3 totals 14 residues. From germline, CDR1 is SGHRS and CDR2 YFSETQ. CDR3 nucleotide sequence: TGCGCCAGCGGGATTAGCGGGACTTACAATGAGCAGTTCTTC. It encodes CASGISGTYNEQFF. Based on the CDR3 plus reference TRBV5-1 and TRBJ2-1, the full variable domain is KAGVTQTPRYLIKTRGQQVTLSCSPISGHRSVSWYQQTPGQGLQFLFEYFSETQRNKGNFPGRFSGRQFSNSRSEMNVSTLELGDSALYLCASGISGTYNEQFFGPGTRLTVL.

CDR3 protein: CTSSQESGGRAVVHSYNEQFF. CDR3 sequence (DNA): TGCACCAGCAGCCAAGAATCCGGCGGGAGGGCCGTTGTCCACTCCTACAATGAGCAGTTCTTC. The chain links TRBV1 to TRBJ2-1; whether TRBD2, the table's D call, matches the DNA was not checked. TRBV1 is reported as a pseudogene. There are 21 residues in the CDR3.

This chain's CDR3 is CATSLTGQGRGSSSSYEQYF. CDR3 DNA sequence: TGTGCCACCAGCTTGACCGGACAGGGTCGGGGCTCTTCTAGCTCCTACGAGCAGTACTTC. The chain links TRBV15 to TRBJ2-7; TRBD1 agrees at 8 bases. J gave up 0 bases and V 5 bases, and 21 bases lay outside the gene matches. The CDR3 sequence is 20 residues long. The V gene's germline CDR1 is LNHNV and CDR2 YYDKDF (reference sequence).

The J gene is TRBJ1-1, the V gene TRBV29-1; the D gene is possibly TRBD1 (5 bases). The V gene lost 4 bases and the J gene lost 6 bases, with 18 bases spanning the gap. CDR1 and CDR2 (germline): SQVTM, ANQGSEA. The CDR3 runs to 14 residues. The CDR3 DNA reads TGCAGCGTTGCATCTGGGCCTCCGGGGGCTGAAGCTTTCTTT. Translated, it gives CSVASGPPGAEAFF. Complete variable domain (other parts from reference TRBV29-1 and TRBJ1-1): SAVISQKPSRDICQRGTSLTIQCQVDSQVTMMFWYRQQPGQSLTLIATANQGSEATYESGFVIDKFPISRPNLTFSTLTVSNMSPEDSSIYLCSVASGPPGAEAFFGQGTRLTVV.

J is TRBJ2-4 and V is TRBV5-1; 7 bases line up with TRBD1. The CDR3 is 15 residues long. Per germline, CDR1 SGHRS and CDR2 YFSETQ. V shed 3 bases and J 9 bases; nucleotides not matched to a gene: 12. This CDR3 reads CASSWNELTGSIQYF. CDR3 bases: TGCGCCAGCAGCTGGAACGAACTGACAGGGAGCATTCAGTACTTC.

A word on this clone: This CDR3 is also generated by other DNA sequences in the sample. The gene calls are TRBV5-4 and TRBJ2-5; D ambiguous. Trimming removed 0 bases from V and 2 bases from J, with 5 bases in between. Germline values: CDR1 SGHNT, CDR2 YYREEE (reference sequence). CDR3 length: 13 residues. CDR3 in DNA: TGTGCCAGCAGCTTGGGCAGACAAGAGACCCAGTACTTC. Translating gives CASSLGRQETQYF.

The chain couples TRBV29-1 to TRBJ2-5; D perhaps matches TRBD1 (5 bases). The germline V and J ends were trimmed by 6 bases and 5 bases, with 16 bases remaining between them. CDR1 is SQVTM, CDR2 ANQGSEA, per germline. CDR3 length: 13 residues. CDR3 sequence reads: CSVTDIPVETQYF. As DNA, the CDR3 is TGCAGCGTGACGGACATCCCGGTTGAGACCCAGTACTTC.

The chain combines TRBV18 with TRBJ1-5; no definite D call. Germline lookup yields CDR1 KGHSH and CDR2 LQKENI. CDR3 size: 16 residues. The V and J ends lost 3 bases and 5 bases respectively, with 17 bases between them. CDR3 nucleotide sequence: TGTGCCAGCTCACCCAATCCCCCCGTGGCGCATCAGCCCCAGCATTTT. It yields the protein CASSPNPPVAHQPQHF. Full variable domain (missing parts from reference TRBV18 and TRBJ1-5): NAGVMQNPRHLVRRRGQEARLRCSPMKGHSHVYWYRQLPEEGLKFMVYLQKENIIDESGMPKERFSAEFPKEGPSILRIQQVVRGDSAAYFCASSPNPPVAHQPQHFGDGTRLSIL.

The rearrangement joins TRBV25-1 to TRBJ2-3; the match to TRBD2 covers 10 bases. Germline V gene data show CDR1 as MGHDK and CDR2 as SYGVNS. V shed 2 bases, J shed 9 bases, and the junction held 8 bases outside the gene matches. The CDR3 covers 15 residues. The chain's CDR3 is CASSERASGRGTQYF. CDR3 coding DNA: TGTGCCAGCAGTGAAAGGGCTAGCGGGAGAGGAACGCAGTATTTT. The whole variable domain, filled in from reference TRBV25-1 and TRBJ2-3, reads EADIYQTPRYLVIGTGKKITLECSQTMGHDKMYWYQQDPGMELHLIHYSYGVNSTEKGDLSSESTVSRIRTEHFPLTLESARPSHTSQYLCASSERASGRGTQYFGPGTRLTVL.

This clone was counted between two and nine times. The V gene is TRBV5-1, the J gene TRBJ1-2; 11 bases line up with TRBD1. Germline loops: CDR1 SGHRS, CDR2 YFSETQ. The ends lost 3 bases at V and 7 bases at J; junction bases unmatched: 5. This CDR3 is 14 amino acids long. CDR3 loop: CASSSPGQGGGYTF. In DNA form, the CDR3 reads TGCGCCAGCAGCTCGCCGGGACAGGGGGGTGGCTACACCTTC.

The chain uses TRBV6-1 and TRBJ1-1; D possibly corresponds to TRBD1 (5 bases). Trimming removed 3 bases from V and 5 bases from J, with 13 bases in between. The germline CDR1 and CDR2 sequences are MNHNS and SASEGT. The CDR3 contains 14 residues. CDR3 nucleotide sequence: TGTGCCAGCAGTGAGGGGGGAACGAGGACTGAAGCTTTCTTT. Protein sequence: CASSEGGTRTEAFF.

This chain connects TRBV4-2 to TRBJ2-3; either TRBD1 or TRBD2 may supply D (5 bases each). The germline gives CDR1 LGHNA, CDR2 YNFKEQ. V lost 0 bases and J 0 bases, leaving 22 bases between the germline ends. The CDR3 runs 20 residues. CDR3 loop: CASSQEGWDAGDLSTDTQYF. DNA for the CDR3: TGTGCCAGCAGCCAAGAAGGGTGGGACGCCGGAGACCTTAGCACAGATACGCAGTATTTT.

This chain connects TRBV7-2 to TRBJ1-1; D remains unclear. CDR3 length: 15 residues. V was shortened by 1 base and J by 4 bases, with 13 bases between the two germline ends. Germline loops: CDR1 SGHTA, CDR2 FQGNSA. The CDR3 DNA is TGTGCCAGCAGCTTAGGCGGCGGGCTTGGCACTGAAGCTTTCTTT. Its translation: CASSLGGGLGTEAFF.

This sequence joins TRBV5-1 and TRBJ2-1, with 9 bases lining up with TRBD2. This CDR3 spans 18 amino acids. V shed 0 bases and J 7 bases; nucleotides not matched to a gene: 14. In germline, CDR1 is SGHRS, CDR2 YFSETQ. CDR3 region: CASSLVGEAGGPRNEQFF. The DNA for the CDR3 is TGCGCCAGCAGCTTGGTGGGAGAGGCGGGAGGGCCGCGGAATGAGCAGTTCTTC.

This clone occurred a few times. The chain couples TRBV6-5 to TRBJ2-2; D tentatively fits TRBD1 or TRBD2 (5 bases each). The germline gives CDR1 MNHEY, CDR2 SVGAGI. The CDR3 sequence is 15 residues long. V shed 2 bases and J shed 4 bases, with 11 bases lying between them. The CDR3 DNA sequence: TGTGCCAGCAGTTACGGATCAGGGAGCACCGGGGAGCTGTTTTTT. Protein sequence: CASSYGSGSTGELFF.

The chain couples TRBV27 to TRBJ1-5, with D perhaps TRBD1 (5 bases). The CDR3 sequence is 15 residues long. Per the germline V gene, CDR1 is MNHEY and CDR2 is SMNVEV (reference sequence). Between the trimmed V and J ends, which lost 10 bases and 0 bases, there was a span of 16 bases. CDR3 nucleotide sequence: TGTGCCACCCGCGGTTGGGGGGATAGCAATCAGCCCCAGCATTTT. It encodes CATRGWGDSNQPQHF.

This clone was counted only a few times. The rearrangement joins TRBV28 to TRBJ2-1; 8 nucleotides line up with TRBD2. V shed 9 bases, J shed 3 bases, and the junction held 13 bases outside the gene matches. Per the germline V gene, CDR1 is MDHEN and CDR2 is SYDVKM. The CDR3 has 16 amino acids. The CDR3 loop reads CASITSGTRNYNEQFF. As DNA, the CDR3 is TGTGCCAGTATAACATCCGGGACTAGAAACTACAATGAGCAGTTCTTC.

The CDR3 here is CASSLRVEANYGYTF. The CDR3 region has the DNA TGCGCCAGCAGCTTGAGGGTTGAAGCTAACTATGGCTACACCTTC. This rearrangement joins TRBV5-1 to TRBJ1-2; D remains ambiguous. Germline V gene lookup returns CDR1 SGHRS and CDR2 YFSETQ. This CDR3 is built from 15 residues. V was clipped by 1 base and J by 0 bases, with 10 bases between them.

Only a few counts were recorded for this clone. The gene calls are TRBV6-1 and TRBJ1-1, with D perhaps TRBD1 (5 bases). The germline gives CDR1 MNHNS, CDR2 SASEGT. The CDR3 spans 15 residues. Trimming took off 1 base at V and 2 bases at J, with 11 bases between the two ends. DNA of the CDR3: TGTGCCAGCAGTGAAGGGAGGGGCCTTAACACTGAAGCTTTCTTT. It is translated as CASSEGRGLNTEAFF.

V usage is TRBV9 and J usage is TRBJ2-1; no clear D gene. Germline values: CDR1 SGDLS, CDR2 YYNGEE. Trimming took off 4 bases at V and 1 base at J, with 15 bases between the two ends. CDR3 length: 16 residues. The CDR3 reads CASSPLSGPSYNEQFF. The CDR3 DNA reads TGTGCCAGCAGCCCATTGTCGGGTCCTTCCTACAATGAGCAGTTCTTC.

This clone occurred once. CDR3 loop: CASSIWSQLPYEQYF. CDR3 DNA: TGTGCCAGTAGTATTTGGAGCCAGTTGCCCTACGAGCAGTACTTC. This chain connects TRBV19 to TRBJ2-7; D is undetermined. Germline V gene sequence: CDR1 LNHDA, CDR2 SQIVND (reference sequence). The CDR3 is 15 amino acids. V was shortened by 3 bases and J by 2 bases, with 14 bases between the two germline ends. The full variable domain, with the rest looked up from reference TRBV19 and TRBJ2-7, is DGGITQSPKYLFRKEGQNVTLSCEQNLNHDAMYWYRQDPGQGLRLIYYSQIVNDFQKGDIAEGYSVSREKKESFPLTVTSAQKNPTAFYLCASSIWSQLPYEQYFGPGTRLTVT.

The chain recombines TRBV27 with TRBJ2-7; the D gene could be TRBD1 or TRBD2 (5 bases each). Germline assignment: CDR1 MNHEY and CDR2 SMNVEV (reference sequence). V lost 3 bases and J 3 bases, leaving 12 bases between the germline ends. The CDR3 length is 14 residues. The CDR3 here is CASSFRGGSYEQYF. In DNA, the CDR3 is TGTGCCAGCAGTTTTAGGGGTGGGAGCTACGAGCAGTACTTC.

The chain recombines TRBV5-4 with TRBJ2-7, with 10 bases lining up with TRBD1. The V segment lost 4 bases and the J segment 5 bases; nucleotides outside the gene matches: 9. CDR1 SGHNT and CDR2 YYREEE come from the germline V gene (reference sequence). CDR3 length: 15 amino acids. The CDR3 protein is CASSEEDRGPHEQYF. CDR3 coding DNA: TGTGCCAGCAGCGAAGAAGACAGGGGGCCCCACGAGCAGTACTTC.

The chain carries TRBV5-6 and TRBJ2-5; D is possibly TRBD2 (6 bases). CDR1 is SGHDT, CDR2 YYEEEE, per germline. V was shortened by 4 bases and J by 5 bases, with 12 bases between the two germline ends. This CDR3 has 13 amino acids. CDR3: CASSAGGGETQYF. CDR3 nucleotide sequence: TGTGCCAGCAGCGCGGGTGGAGGGGAGACCCAGTACTTC. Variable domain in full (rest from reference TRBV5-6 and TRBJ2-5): DAGVTQSPTHLIKTRGQQVTLRCSPKSGHDTVSWYQQALGQGPQFIFQYYEEEERQRGNFPDRFSGHQFPNYSSELNVNALLLGDSALYLCASSAGGGETQYFGPGTRLLVL.

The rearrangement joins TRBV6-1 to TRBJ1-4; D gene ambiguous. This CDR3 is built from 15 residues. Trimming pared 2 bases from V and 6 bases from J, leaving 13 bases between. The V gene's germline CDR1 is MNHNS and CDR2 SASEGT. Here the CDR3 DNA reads TGTGCCAGCAGTGAATCTGTGGGTATCGATGAAAAACTGTTTTTT. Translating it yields CASSESVGIDEKLFF.